One sample yielded the 19 T cell receptor beta chains listed below, sequenced in a study of blood T cell repertoires in COVID-19. Sequencing was performed with immunoSEQ multiplex PCR; in TCRdb, only in-frame clones are kept and a portion is missing. The sample carries some 200,000 clones, approximately 90% recorded once. The sequenced sample consisted of PBMCs or T cells enriched from blood (not recorded which). The receptors derive from a woman under 30 who had recovered from COVID-19.

In its sample, this clone was seen once. The chain is built from TRBV29-1 and TRBJ1-1; D is perhaps TRBD1 (5 bases). CDR1 and CDR2 from the germline V gene are SQVTM and ANQGSEA. V lost 7 bases and J lost 3, with 15 bases in between. The CDR3 consists of 13 residues. The CDR3 here is CSDISTAYTEAFF. In DNA form, the CDR3 reads TGCAGCGATATTTCGACAGCCTACACTGAAGCTTTCTTT.

The V gene is TRBV7-3, the J gene TRBJ2-2, with D possibly TRBD1 on 6 matching bases. The germline V and J ends were trimmed by 0 bases and 6 bases, with 14 bases remaining between them. The CDR3 is made up of 16 amino acids. The germline V gene encodes CDR1 SGHTA and CDR2 FQGTGA. CDR3 bases: TGTGCCAGCAGCTTAACGAGTTTACAGGGCTCCGGGGAGCTGTTTTTT. This sequence encodes CASSLTSLQGSGELFF.

The chain employs TRBV5-1 and TRBJ2-7, with 15 positions matching TRBD2. This CDR3 has 17 amino acids. V shed 2 bases, J shed 2 bases, and the junction held 5 bases outside the gene matches. Germline-derived CDR1 and CDR2 are SGHRS and YFSETQ. CDR3 region: CASSLGTSGRLAYEQYF. CDR3 DNA: TGCGCCAGCAGCTTAGGGACTAGCGGGAGGTTAGCCTACGAGCAGTACTTC.

This chain uses TRBV25-1 with TRBJ1-5; 7 bases fit TRBD1. V lost 3 bases, J lost 3 bases, and 5 bases stayed unmatched. There are 15 residues in the CDR3. From germline, CDR1 is MGHDK and CDR2 SYGVNS. The chain's CDR3 is CASSETGNPNQPQHF. The CDR3 DNA reads TGTGCCAGCAGTGAGACAGGGAACCCCAATCAGCCCCAGCATTTT.

This sequence joins TRBV5-1 and TRBJ2-7, with a weak D call TRBD1 (6 bases). The germline V gene encodes CDR1 SGHRS and CDR2 YFSETQ. The CDR3 contains 15 residues. V lost 4 bases, J lost 3 bases, and 17 bases lay in between. In nucleotides, the CDR3 is TGCGCCAGCAGCCGTCTGCAGGGGAGTGACTACGAGCAGTACTTC. It translates to CASSRLQGSDYEQYF.

The chain couples TRBV19 to TRBJ2-2; tentative D call: TRBD1 (6 bases). Trimming stripped 9 bases from V and 0 bases from J, with 11 bases between. Germline CDR1 reads LNHDA; CDR2 reads SQIVND (reference sequence). The CDR3 is made up of 14 amino acids. DNA of the CDR3: TGTGCCAGCCTACGGACAGCGAACACCGGGGAGCTGTTTTTT. It codes for CASLRTANTGELFF.

This rearrangement joins TRBV7-3 to TRBJ2-1; 8 bases are shared with TRBD2. V was pared by 2 bases and J by 4 bases, with 4 bases of the junction left unmatched. Per germline, CDR1 SGHTA and CDR2 FQGTGA. The length of the CDR3 is 15 residues. The CDR3 loop reads CASSLGSGTYNEQFF. The CDR3, as DNA: TGTGCCAGCAGCTTAGGTAGCGGGACTTACAATGAGCAGTTCTTC.

The rearrangement joins TRBV3-1 (or the pseudogene TRBV3-2) to TRBJ1-4, with D unclear. The V end was cut by 6 bases, the J end by 0 bases, with 5 bases between. Germline CDR1 LGHDT, CDR2 YNNKEL (reference sequence). The CDR3 totals 13 residues. CDR3 sequence (DNA): TGTGCCAGCAGAACGGCAACTAATGAAAAACTGTTTTTT. Translation: CASRTATNEKLFF.

This clone came up a few times. The chain recombines TRBV29-1 with TRBJ2-2, with 11 nucleotides matching TRBD2. V shed 3 bases and J 4 bases; nucleotides not matched to a gene: 4. The CDR3 covers 15 residues. The germline V gene has CDR1 SQVTM and CDR2 ANQGSEA. The CDR3 DNA follows: TGCAGCGTTGAGCATAGCGGGAGGGCCACCGGGGAGCTGTTTTTT. Translating it yields CSVEHSGRATGELFF.

DNA for the CDR3: TGTGCCAGCAGCTCCCGTAGTAGCGGTAACACCGGGGAGCTGTTTTTT. Encoded protein: CASSSRSSGNTGELFF. V usage is TRBV7-6 and J usage is TRBJ2-2; maybe TRBD2 (6 bases). Per the germline V gene, CDR1 is SGHVS and CDR2 is FNYEAQ. The CDR3 totals 16 residues. Trimming removed 4 bases from V and 2 bases from J, with 14 bases in between.

The chain carries TRBV3-1 (or the pseudogene TRBV3-2) and TRBJ2-7; 13 bases agree with TRBD2. The CDR3 spans 16 residues. CDR1 LGHDT and CDR2 YNNKEL come from the germline V gene (reference sequence). V shed 2 bases and J 0 bases; nucleotides not matched to a gene: 1. Written as DNA, the CDR3 is TGTGCCAGCAGCCAATGGACTAGCGGGAGCTCCTACGAGCAGTACTTC. Residues: CASSQWTSGSSYEQYF.

The rearrangement links TRBV28 to TRBJ1-5, with 10 bases identical to TRBD1. CDR3 length equals 15 residues. CDR1 is MDHEN, CDR2 SYDVKM, per germline. V lost 5 bases and J lost 4; bases outside the gene matches: 5. The DNA of the CDR3 is TGTGCCAGCAGTGGACAGGGGGGATCTAATCAGCCCCAGCATTTT. It codes for CASSGQGGSNQPQHF.

The chain has TRBV28 and TRBJ2-3, with 7 bases aligning to TRBD2. Germline CDR1 is MDHEN and CDR2 is SYDVKM. The CDR3 loop spans 14 amino acids. After removal of 10 bases from V and 4 bases from J, the junction contained 11 bases not matched to a gene. CDR3 coding DNA: TGTGCCACGCAGACCCCCGGGGGGTCAGATACGCAGTATTTT. Translated, it gives CATQTPGGSDTQYF.

This chain uses TRBV29-1 with TRBJ2-2; D is ambiguous. This CDR3 has 12 amino acids. Between the trimmed V and J ends, which lost 6 bases and 5 bases, there was a span of 10 bases. Germline V gene sequence: CDR1 SQVTM, CDR2 ANQGSEA. The CDR3 reads CSVTGATGELFF. DNA for the CDR3: TGCAGCGTAACCGGAGCTACCGGGGAGCTGTTTTTT.

The chain uses TRBV15 and TRBJ2-3, with D perhaps TRBD2 (6 bases). Germline lookup yields CDR1 LNHNV and CDR2 YYDKDF (reference sequence). This CDR3 is built from 15 residues. Trimming removed 3 bases at V and 2 bases at J, with 12 bases between. CDR3 sequence (DNA): TGTGCCACCAGCAGGAGCGCTAGCGACACAGATACGCAGTATTTT. Its translation: CATSRSASDTDTQYF.

The J gene is TRBJ2-1, the V gene TRBV7-9; the D is unclear. V was trimmed by 5 bases and J by 5 bases, leaving 4 bases between them. The germline V gene encodes CDR1 SEHNR and CDR2 FQNEAQ (reference sequence). The CDR3 has 11 residues. CDR3 loop: CASSLNNEQFF. CDR3 nucleotide sequence: TGTGCCAGCAGCCTTAACAATGAGCAGTTCTTC.

The J gene is TRBJ2-4, the V gene TRBV28, with TRBD1 matching 7 bases. Germline V gene lookup returns CDR1 MDHEN and CDR2 SYDVKM. The J segment lost 5 bases and the V segment lost 8 bases, leaving 3 bases of the junction unmatched. The CDR3 extends over 12 amino acids. CDR3 sequence: CASRDSQNIQYF. Here the CDR3 DNA reads TGTGCCAGCCGGGACAGCCAAAACATTCAGTACTTC. Supplemented by reference TRBV28 and TRBJ2-4, the full variable domain reads DVKVTQSSRYLVKRTGEKVFLECVQDMDHENMFWYRQDPGLGLRLIYFSYDVKMKEKGDIPEGYSVSREKKERFSLILESASTNQTSMYLCASRDSQNIQYFGAGTRLSVL.

The chain links TRBV27 to TRBJ2-3, with D possibly matching TRBD1 (6 bases). This CDR3 is built from 20 residues. Germline V lookup: CDR1 MNHEY, CDR2 SMNVEV (reference sequence). Trimming removed 2 bases at V and 0 bases at J, with 24 bases between. The DNA of the CDR3 is TGTGCCAGCAGTTTAGGTACCGGGACACGATCGTCTGCTAGCACAGATACGCAGTATTTT. Translated, it gives CASSLGTGTRSSASTDTQYF.

V gene TRBV6-7 combines with J gene TRBJ1-2; 7 bases are shared with TRBD1. TRBV6-7 counts as an open reading frame of uncertain function. The J segment lost 8 bases and the V segment lost 6 bases, leaving 12 bases of the junction unmatched. This CDR3 comprises 14 residues. The CDR3 loop reads CASRITGDSRGYTF. In DNA form, the CDR3 reads TGTGCCAGCAGAATTACAGGGGATTCGAGGGGCTACACCTTC.